Below, 20 T cell receptor beta chains from the same sample are listed, as sequenced in a study of Graves' ophthalmopathy and Graves' hyperthyroidism. CDR3 regions of TCR beta were amplified from RNA transcripts. Scientists carried out first-round RT-PCR using HTBI primers and then a second-round multiplex PCR. TCRdb fed the multiplex PCR reads into MiXCR, producing one record per CDR3 protein. The profile shows over 11,000 distinct CDR3 sequences, approximately 51% of them singletons. Sequenced material: peripheral blood. The receptor set was obtained from a woman aged 25 to 39 with Graves' ophthalmopathy.

This clonotype showed up just a few times. The rearrangement links TRBV29-1 to TRBJ1-2; perhaps TRBD1 as D (5 bases). This CDR3 region has 12 residues. The V end lost 7 bases, the J end lost 6 bases, and 15 bases lay between the germline ends. The germline V gene has CDR1 SQVTM and CDR2 ANQGSEA. CDR3 protein: CSATGTVDGYTF. The CDR3 nucleotides read TGCAGCGCCACCGGGACTGTGGATGGCTACACCTTC.

This clonotype was seen more than once but under ten times. The chain employs TRBV7-9 and TRBJ2-3; 7 bases map to TRBD2. Trimming at V came to 1 base and at J to 5 bases, leaving 0 bases not matched to a gene. The germline V gene has CDR1 SEHNR and CDR2 FQNEAQ (reference sequence). The CDR3 extends over 13 amino acids. The CDR3 protein is CASSLGGRDTQYF. As DNA, the CDR3 is TGTGCCAGCAGCTTAGGCGGGAGAGATACGCAGTATTTT.

Written as DNA, the CDR3 is TGTGCCAGTAGTATAAGCGGGCCATCCTACAATGAGCAGTTCTTC. Amino acid sequence: CASSISGPSYNEQFF. V is TRBV19 and J is TRBJ2-5; a weak D match, TRBD2 (6 bases). The J call is uncertain, as TRBJ2-1 better fits the DNA end. The CDR3 has 15 residues. Germline CDR1 and CDR2: LNHDA and SQIVND (reference sequence).

This chain connects TRBV9 to TRBJ2-6, with D uncertain. Germline loops: CDR1 SGDLS, CDR2 YYNGEE. The ends were cut back, 0 bases at V and 5 bases at J, with 0 bases in the middle. The CDR3 runs 12 residues. The chain's CDR3 is CASSVGANVLTF. As DNA, the CDR3 is TGTGCCAGCAGCGTAGGGGCCAACGTCCTGACTTTC.

The chain is built from TRBV7-8 and TRBJ2-1; D remains ambiguous. V lost 3 bases, J lost 6 bases, and 3 bases lay in between. CDR3 size: 11 residues. Germline V gene sequence: CDR1 SGHVS, CDR2 FQNEAQ. The CDR3 reads CASSLTNEQFF. CDR3 coding DNA: TGTGCCAGCAGCTTGACCAATGAGCAGTTCTTC. Looking up the rest from reference TRBV7-8 and TRBJ2-1 gives the full variable domain: GAGVSQSPRYKVAKRGQDVALRCDPISGHVSLFWYQQALGQGPEFLTYFQNEAQLDKSGLPSDRFFAERPEGSVSTLKIQRTQQEDSAVYLCASSLTNEQFFGPGTRLTVL.

Turning to this clonotype: A clone one base away is much larger, so this may be a read error. The CDR3 sequence is CASSFDGAVGRRGTDTQYF. CDR3 bases: TGTGCCAGCAGTTTCGATGGGGCCGTAGGCCGCCGGGGCACAGATACGCAGTATTTT. This chain joins TRBV27 and TRBJ2-3; possible D gene TRBD1, 5 bases. Germline-derived CDR1 and CDR2 are MNHEY and SMNVEV (reference sequence). This CDR3 is 19 amino acids long. Trimming removed 3 bases from V and 1 base from J, with 23 bases in between.

By share, this clonotype counts as medium-sized. The V gene is TRBV19, the J gene TRBJ2-1; no definite D call. The germline gives CDR1 LNHDA, CDR2 SQIVND (reference sequence). The CDR3 is 13 amino acids. Trimming shortened V by 4 bases and J by 4 bases, and 8 bases separated the two germline ends. The CDR3 here is CASSTEQYNEQFF. DNA for the CDR3: TGTGCCAGTAGTACGGAACAATACAATGAGCAGTTCTTC.

CDR3 in amino acids: CASSLTSSSYNEQFF. CDR3 bases: TGTGCCAGCAGTCTTACTAGCAGCTCCTACAATGAGCAGTTCTTC. The rearrangement joins TRBV12-3 or TRBV12-4 to TRBJ2-1; possible D gene TRBD2, 6 bases. Trimming took off 5 bases at V and 0 bases at J, with 11 bases between the two ends. The CDR3 sequence is 15 residues long.

The chain is built from TRBV15 and TRBJ1-2, with D unresolved. Germline V gene data show CDR1 as LNHNV and CDR2 as YYDKDF (reference sequence). The CDR3 extends over 14 amino acids. The ends were cut back, 0 bases at V and 5 bases at J, with 10 bases in the middle. The CDR3 sequence: CATSRDMDGYGYTF. The CDR3, as DNA: TGTGCCACCAGCAGAGATATGGATGGGTATGGCTACACCTTC.

The chain joins TRBV29-1 to TRBJ1-1, with TRBD1 identical over 8 bases. The CDR3 sequence is 13 residues long. The germline V gene encodes CDR1 SQVTM and CDR2 ANQGSEA. V dropped 7 bases and J dropped 0; count of bases not matched to a gene: 4. CDR3 sequence: CSAKTGVNTEAFF. The CDR3 DNA follows: TGCAGCGCCAAGACAGGGGTGAACACTGAAGCTTTCTTT.

This clonotype is labeled as medium-sized (0.01 to 0.1%). J is TRBJ2-5 and V is TRBV5-8, with D maybe TRBD1 (5 bases). The CDR3 runs 14 residues. CDR1 is SGHTS, CDR2 YDEGEE, per germline. With 3 bases removed from V and 2 bases from J, the gap between germline ends came to 11 bases. CDR3 nucleotide sequence: TGTGCCAGCAGCTGGTGGGGCAGGCAAGAGACCCAGTACTTC. This translates into CASSWWGRQETQYF.

This chain uses TRBV7-6 with TRBJ2-5; D perhaps matches TRBD1 (7 bases). Trimming shortened V by 4 bases and J by 5 bases, and 14 bases separated the two germline ends. The CDR3 contains 14 residues. Germline CDR1 SGHVS, CDR2 FNYEAQ. CDR3: CASSYPQGGETQYF. DNA for the CDR3: TGTGCCAGCAGCTACCCCCAGGGGGGTGAGACCCAGTACTTC. The full variable domain, with the rest looked up from reference TRBV7-6 and TRBJ2-5, is GAGVSQSPRYKVTKRGQDVALRCDPISGHVSLYWYRQALGQGPEFLTYFNYEAQQDKSGLPNDRFSAERPEGSISTLTIQRTEQRDSAMYRCASSYPQGGETQYFGPGTRLLVL.

About this clonotype itself: Likely a read error: the CDR3 ends without its conserved phenylalanine or tryptophan. The chain is built from TRBV20-1 and TRBJ2-7, with 7 nucleotides matching TRBD1. V shed 5 bases, J shed 2 bases, and the junction held 9 bases outside the gene matches. CDR3 length: 14 amino acids. The germline CDR1 and CDR2 sequences are DFQATT and SNEGSKA (reference sequence). As DNA, the CDR3 is TGCAGTGCTTCTAGACAGGGCCGACCCTACGAGCAGTACCTC. This sequence encodes CSASRQGRPYEQYL.

The gene calls are TRBV7-8 and TRBJ1-2; TRBD1 aligns across 8 bases. Per the germline V gene, CDR1 is SGHVS and CDR2 is FQNEAQ. After removal of 3 bases from V and 6 bases from J, the junction contained 6 bases not matched to a gene. This CDR3 is 14 amino acids long. CDR3 loop: CASSLGRDRHGYTF. The DNA for the CDR3 is TGTGCCAGCAGCTTGGGCCGGGACAGGCATGGCTACACCTTC.

As regards this clonotype: This is likely a read error, given that the CDR3 carries no conserved phenylalanine or tryptophan at its end. No DNA is shown, since the ends of the CDR3 on it are uncertain; the CDR3 is the one TCRdb lists. The chain carries TRBV20-1 and TRBJ2-3. From its first to its last residue, the CDR3 has 12 amino acids. Germline V gene data show CDR1 as DFQATT and CDR2 as SNEGSKA (reference sequence). The CDR3 spells CSATQNYRASNY.

Turning to this clonotype: Relative to the germline gene, one junction end is altered; a read error may explain this. The chain employs TRBV15 and TRBJ2-1; 7 nucleotides agree with TRBD2. Germline lookup yields CDR1 LNHNV and CDR2 YYDKDF (reference sequence). The CDR3 spans 21 residues. CDR3 sequence: CATSRDRASGRRRNSFNEQFF. CDR3 sequence (DNA): TGTGCCACCAGCAGAGATCGGGCTAGCGGAAGACGGAGGAACTCCTTCAATGAGCAATTCTTC.

This clonotype was recorded a few times. This sequence joins TRBV15 and TRBJ1-1; TRBD1 is a possible D gene (6 bases). V lost 3 bases and J 1 base, leaving 9 bases between the germline ends. In germline, CDR1 is LNHNV, CDR2 YYDKDF (reference sequence). This CDR3 is 14 amino acids long. CDR3 sequence reads: CATSSRRGNTEAFF. For the CDR3, the DNA is TGTGCCACCAGCAGCCGCAGGGGGAACACTGAAGCTTTCTTT.

Only a few counts were recorded for this clonotype. The chain employs TRBV20-1 and TRBJ2-7; TRBD2 matches at 11 bases. This CDR3 is built from 14 residues. The V gene end was trimmed by 6 bases and the J gene end by 5 bases; junction bases not matched to a gene: 9. The V gene's germline CDR1 is DFQATT and CDR2 SNEGSKA (reference sequence). This CDR3 is CSAPDTSGSDEQYF. The CDR3 bases are TGCAGTGCGCCGGATACTAGCGGGAGTGACGAGCAGTACTTC.

This clonotype is labeled large. V and J are TRBV20-1 and TRBJ1-1, with D maybe TRBD1 (6 bases). The CDR3 loop spans 15 amino acids. V lost 1 base and J lost 3, with 15 bases in between. Germline CDR1 and CDR2: DFQATT and SNEGSKA (reference sequence). CDR3 sequence: CSARGETGTDTEAFF. In nucleotides, the CDR3 is TGCAGTGCTAGAGGGGAGACAGGTACAGACACTGAAGCTTTCTTT.

This clonotype was detected a few times. V gene TRBV7-2 combines with J gene TRBJ2-2; 9 bases agree with TRBD2. Germline V lookup: CDR1 SGHTA, CDR2 FQGNSA. V shed 10 bases and J 4 bases; nucleotides not matched to a gene: 7. The length of the CDR3 is 14 residues. CDR3 amino acids: CAKYSGSGTGELFF. The CDR3 DNA follows: TGTGCCAAATATAGCGGGAGCGGCACCGGGGAGCTGTTTTTT.